This T cell receptor (beta chain) emerged from a study of T-cell memory formation after mild COVID-19. On this clonotype: No antigen is known for it.

TCRdb reanalysed the 5' RACE reads using MiXCR and keeps one entry per CDR3 protein. The sample holds about 170,000 distinct CDR3 sequences, 10% to 15% seen once. General study findings and limits: Contracting CD4+ clones lay largely in CM and EM, with CD8+ ones residing in EMRA.

The source is a man between 18 and 35 years old who had mild COVID-19 (a few samples of this study predate the infection). Cell type and time point are not known. The sample comprised PBMCs or a T cell subset sorted from them (not recorded which).

The CDR3, as DNA: TGTGCCAGCAGCACCTGGAATGAGCAGTTCTTC. Translated: CASSTWNEQFF. The rearrangement links TRBV7-2 to TRBJ2-1, with D hard to call. Germline loops: CDR1 SGHTA, CDR2 FQGNSA. Trimming removed 5 bases at V and 7 bases at J, with 6 bases between. There are 11 residues in the CDR3. Full variable domain (rest looked up from reference TRBV7-2 and TRBJ2-1): GAGVSQSPSNKVTEKGKDVELRCDPISGHTALYWYRQSLGQGLEFLIYFQGNSAPDKSGLPSDRFSAERTGGSVSTLTIQRTQQEDSAVYLCASSTWNEQFFGPGTRLTVL.